One and the same sample provided the 12 T cell receptor beta chains below, sequenced in a study of T cell repertoires in cytomegalovirus infection. TCRdb re-called the reads with MiXCR, one entry per CDR3 protein. The table shows about 740,000 distinct CDR3 sequences, with under 40% occurring only once. The sequenced sample was PBMCs. These receptor sequences come from a human donor in good health (CMV status not recorded). Some clones in this sample may be carry-over from other donors' samples.

As regards this clonotype: A much larger clonotype is one base distant, so this may be a read error. The chain employs TRBV11-3 and TRBJ2-2; D unclear. Germline V gene sequence: CDR1 SGHNT, CDR2 YENEEA. The CDR3 length is 13 residues. Trimming removed 2 bases from V and 4 bases from J, with 5 bases in between. The CDR3 bases are TGTGCCAGCAGCTTAATGTTCACCGGGGAGCTGTTTTTT. This sequence encodes CASSLMFTGELFF.

This clonotype came up many times. The CDR3 DNA is TGTGCCAGCAGCTCAACTCGTACGAACCGGGACAGCCTCTACGAGCAGTACTTC. Protein: CASSSTRTNRDSLYEQYF. The genes are TRBV7-9 and TRBJ2-7; 7 bases align to TRBD1. Germline trimming cut 4 bases from V and 3 bases from J; bases unmatched to any gene: 18. The CDR3 is made up of 18 amino acids. Germline-derived CDR1 and CDR2 are SEHNR and FQNEAQ (reference sequence). Full variable domain (outside the CDR3, taken from reference TRBV7-9 and TRBJ2-7): DTGVSQNPRHKITKRGQNVTFRCDPISEHNRLYWYRQTLGQGPEFLTYFQNEAQLEKSRLLSDRFSAERPKGSFSTLEIQRTEQGDSAMYLCASSSTRTNRDSLYEQYFGPGTRLTVT.

This clonotype was detected a few times. The V gene is TRBV12-5, the J gene TRBJ2-1, with unresolved D. Between the trimmed V and J ends, which lost 0 bases and 0 bases, there was a span of 9 bases. The CDR3 contains 16 residues. Looked up from germline, CDR1 is LGHNT and CDR2 is FRNRAP. Here the CDR3 DNA reads TGTGCTAGTGGTTTGGTCGGGCAGAGCTCCTACAATGAGCAGTTCTTC. Protein sequence: CASGLVGQSSYNEQFF.

About this clonotype itself: This may arise from a read error, as a much more abundant clone is one base away. This is likely a read error, given that the CDR3 carries no conserved phenylalanine or tryptophan at its end. The gene calls are TRBV7-2 and TRBJ1-1; D call uncertain. This CDR3 is built from 13 residues. V was pared by 2 bases and J by 1 base, with 5 bases between. Per germline, CDR1 SGHTA and CDR2 FQGNSA. CDR3 protein: CASSLSWNTEAFC. CDR3 in DNA: TGTGCCAGCAGCTTATCGTGGAACACTGAAGCTTTCTGT.

This clonotype was observed a handful of times. The chain links TRBV6-1 to TRBJ1-4; no firm D call. The CDR3 has 14 amino acids. Germline assignment: CDR1 MNHNS and CDR2 SASEGT. Trimming shortened V by 6 bases and J by 5 bases, and 13 bases separated the two germline ends. This CDR3 reads CASSHGNSNEKLFF. The CDR3, as DNA: TGTGCCAGCAGCCATGGGAATTCCAATGAAAAACTGTTTTTT.

There are a few counts of this clonotype. The chain combines TRBV7-6 with TRBJ2-1, with TRBD2 matching 9 bases. V lost 1 base to trimming and J lost 8 bases; unmatched junction nucleotides: 6. Germline CDR1 reads SGHVS; CDR2 reads FNYEAQ. The CDR3 spans 15 residues. CDR3 DNA sequence: TGTGCCAGCAGCTTAGGCGGGAGGGCGAGGGATGAGCAGTTCTTC. Translated: CASSLGGRARDEQFF. Complete variable domain (other parts from reference TRBV7-6 and TRBJ2-1): GAGVSQSPRYKVTKRGQDVALRCDPISGHVSLYWYRQALGQGPEFLTYFNYEAQQDKSGLPNDRFSAERPEGSISTLTIQRTEQRDSAMYRCASSLGGRARDEQFFGPGTRLTVL.

As regards this clonotype: Given a much more abundant clone one base away, this may be a read error. The chain recombines TRBV28 with TRBJ2-2; 16 bases align to TRBD2. There are 14 residues in the CDR3. Germline lookup yields CDR1 MDHEN and CDR2 SYDVKM. The CDR3 here is CASSPGTSGGVLIF. The DNA of the CDR3 is TGTGCCAGCAGCCCCGGGACTAGCGGGGGGGTACTGATTTTT.

The chain employs TRBV6-1 and TRBJ1-5; D unclear. From germline, CDR1 is MNHNS and CDR2 SASEGT. V lost 2 bases and J 4 bases, leaving 12 bases between the germline ends. The CDR3 has 15 residues. CDR3 protein: CASSEPFSPNQPQHF. The CDR3 DNA is TGTGCCAGCAGTGAACCTTTTTCGCCTAATCAGCCCCAGCATTTT.

This clonotype was seen many times. The rearrangement joins TRBV7-2 to TRBJ1-1, with D hard to call. The CDR3 has 14 residues. V was pared by 3 bases and J by 0 bases, with 8 bases between. Looked up from germline, CDR1 is SGHTA and CDR2 is FQGNSA. The CDR3 sequence is CASSFYVMNTEAFF. CDR3 nucleotides: TGTGCCAGCAGCTTTTACGTTATGAACACTGAAGCTTTCTTT.

The CDR3 is CSVEKGSRGGVGYIQYF. The CDR3 DNA reads as TGCAGCGTTGAAAAGGGGTCACGGGGGGGCGTAGGTTACATTCAGTACTTC. The chain is built from TRBV29-1 and TRBJ2-4, with 8 nucleotides matching TRBD2. The V gene's germline CDR1 is SQVTM and CDR2 ANQGSEA. The CDR3 runs to 17 residues. The ends lost 2 bases at V and 8 bases at J; junction bases unmatched: 17.

The gene calls are TRBV27 and TRBJ1-1; TRBD1 matches at 10 bases. Germline V CDR1 and CDR2: MNHEY, SMNVEV (reference sequence). After removal of 6 bases from V and 0 bases from J, the junction contained 19 bases not matched to a gene. The CDR3 totals 20 residues. This CDR3 is CASSGGGDRGFRVMNTEAFF. The CDR3 nucleotides read TGTGCCAGCAGCGGCGGGGGGGACAGGGGCTTCCGAGTCATGAACACTGAAGCTTTCTTT.

The chain has TRBV2 and TRBJ1-6; TRBD1 agrees at 7 bases. Trimming took 11 bases from V and 8 from J; bases not matched to a gene: 9. The germline CDR1 and CDR2 sequences are SNHLY and FYNNEI. This CDR3 spans 13 amino acids. In nucleotides, the CDR3 is TGTGCCTTCACCGGGACAGAGGATTCACCCCTCCACTTT. It translates to CAFTGTEDSPLHF. The variable domain in full, with the rest retrieved from reference TRBV2 and TRBJ1-6, is EPEVTQTPSHQVTQMGQEVILRCVPISNHLYFYWYRQILGQKVEFLVSFYNNEISEKSEIFDDQFSVERPDGSNFTLKIRSTKLEDSAMYFCAFTGTEDSPLHFGNGTRLTVT.